The 19 T cell receptor beta chains listed next were all sequenced from one sample in a study of T-cell reconstitution after alpha-beta-depleted transplantation in children. A library of TCRbeta sequences, prepared with unique molecular identifiers, was generated. One entry per CDR3 protein results from TCRdb running MiXCR on the PCR reads. The data hold 360,000 or so distinct CDR3 sequences, with roughly 20% observed a single time. This specimen was PBMCs from the stem cell graft donor, taken from the stem cell graft. The receptors were gathered from a human donor who donated a stem cell graft to a child with acute myeloid leukemia.

This clonotype has more than one count but fewer than ten. The chain links TRBV29-1 to TRBJ2-7; unclear D gene. Germline CDR1 SQVTM, CDR2 ANQGSEA. Trimming took 7 bases from V and 3 from J, leaving 22 bases between them. This CDR3 has 15 amino acids. The CDR3: CSAKGLAGSYYEQYF. The CDR3 coding sequence is TGCAGCGCAAAAGGGTTAGCAGGATCTTACTACGAGCAGTACTTC.

This clonotype came up many times. The chain links TRBV27 to TRBJ2-1; 12 positions match TRBD2. The CDR3 runs to 17 residues. Germline V gene sequence: CDR1 MNHEY, CDR2 SMNVEV (reference sequence). Trimming cost V 2 bases and J 3 bases; bases outside gene matches: 5. In nucleotides, the CDR3 is TGTGCCAGCAGTTTACGGCTAGCGGGAGGGTACTACAATGAGCAGTTCTTC. It yields the protein CASSLRLAGGYYNEQFF.

V and J are TRBV30 and TRBJ1-1, with 9 bases fitting TRBD1. Looked up from germline, CDR1 is GTSNPN and CDR2 is SVGIG (reference sequence). There are 13 residues in the CDR3. CDR3 protein: CACRQGVNTEAFF. DNA for the CDR3: TGTGCATGCCGACAGGGGGTGAACACTGAAGCTTTCTTT.

This clonotype was observed at least ten times. The gene calls are TRBV4-2 and TRBJ2-5; D remains ambiguous. This CDR3 is built from 16 residues. The V end was cut by 0 bases, the J end by 2 bases, with 13 bases between. CDR1 is LGHNA, CDR2 YNFKEQ, per germline. DNA for the CDR3: TGTGCCAGCAGCCAAGACTTCCCTGCAGCTCAAGAGACCCAGTACTTC. Its protein is CASSQDFPAAQETQYF.

This clonotype was observed a few times. The chain has TRBV27 and TRBJ2-7; the D is unclear. With 2 bases removed from V and 3 bases from J, the gap between germline ends came to 8 bases. The CDR3 is 13 amino acids. CDR1 and CDR2 from the germline V gene are MNHEY and SMNVEV (reference sequence). The CDR3 region is CASSLTSNYEQYF. CDR3 sequence (DNA): TGTGCCAGCAGTTTAACCAGTAACTACGAGCAGTACTTC.

The CDR3 loop is CASRDSPLQETQYF. Here the CDR3 DNA reads TGTGCCAGCAGGGACAGCCCGCTCCAAGAGACCCAGTACTTC. The chain combines TRBV12-3 or TRBV12-4 with TRBJ2-5; D perhaps matches TRBD1 (6 bases). CDR3 length: 14 residues. With 6 bases removed from V and 1 base from J, the gap between germline ends came to 12 bases.

This clonotype appeared a few times. The V and J genes are TRBV7-9 and TRBJ2-3; tentative D call: TRBD2 (5 bases). Germline values: CDR1 SEHNR, CDR2 FQNEAQ (reference sequence). This CDR3 region has 15 residues. V was pared by 0 bases and J by 3 bases, with 10 bases between. CDR3 nucleotides: TGTGCCAGCAGCTTAGCGCTCAGCGGAACAGATACGCAGTATTTT. Translated: CASSLALSGTDTQYF.

In its sample, this clonotype was seen many times. The chain joins TRBV12-3 or TRBV12-4 to TRBJ2-4; 7 bases match TRBD2. This CDR3 is built from 14 residues. V gave up 1 base and J gave up 7 bases; unmatched junction bases: 4. The CDR3 loop is CASSLGREGNIQYF. DNA for the CDR3: TGTGCCAGCAGTTTAGGCAGGGAGGGGAACATTCAGTACTTC.

The chain couples TRBV4-3 to TRBJ2-1; a possible D gene is TRBD2 (6 bases). Germline V CDR1 and CDR2: LGHNA, YSLEER. Trimming shortened V by 2 bases and J by 8 bases, and 10 bases separated the two germline ends. This CDR3 comprises 13 residues. The DNA of the CDR3 is TGCGCCAGCAGCCAACTAAAGCGGGATGAGCAGTTCTTC. Translating gives CASSQLKRDEQFF.

Only a few counts were recorded for this clonotype. The chain joins TRBV9 to TRBJ2-1, with D possibly TRBD1 on 5 matching bases. CDR3 size: 14 residues. Per germline, CDR1 SGDLS and CDR2 YYNGEE. V shed 4 bases and J shed 8 bases, with 16 bases lying between them. The CDR3 is CASSTNDQGHEQFF. CDR3 DNA: TGTGCCAGCAGCACCAACGACCAGGGTCATGAGCAGTTCTTC. Drawing the rest from reference TRBV9 and TRBJ2-1, the complete variable domain is DSGVTQTPKHLITATGQRVTLRCSPRSGDLSVYWYQQSLDQGLQFLIQYYNGEERAKGNILERFSAQQFPDLHSELNLSSLELGDSALYFCASSTNDQGHEQFFGPGTRLTVL.

The sample holds many counts of this clonotype. The chain links TRBV15 to TRBJ2-2; 8 bases align to TRBD1. Germline CDR1 LNHNV, CDR2 YYDKDF (reference sequence). The V gene end was trimmed by 3 bases and the J gene end by 5 bases; junction bases not matched to a gene: 5. CDR3 length: 15 amino acids. The CDR3 DNA reads as TGTGCCACCAGCAGCGTGGGACAGGTGACCGGGGAGCTGTTTTTT. Residues: CATSSVGQVTGELFF.

This clonotype came up many times. This sequence joins TRBV29-1 and TRBJ2-7, with no clear D. CDR1 SQVTM and CDR2 ANQGSEA come from the germline V gene. There are 12 residues in the CDR3. V lost 2 bases and J lost 9, with 14 bases in between. For the CDR3, the DNA is TGCAGCGTTGAACTCGGCCGGGTGGGGCAGTACTTC. Translated: CSVELGRVGQYF.

This clonotype has ten or more counts. The chain employs TRBV20-1 and TRBJ2-3; TRBD2 matches 8 bases. Trimming at V came to 3 bases and at J to 3 bases, leaving 11 bases not matched to a gene. CDR3 length equals 16 residues. Germline V gives CDR1 DFQATT, CDR2 SNEGSKA (reference sequence). CDR3 sequence (DNA): TGCAGTGCTAGCGGTTCGGGGGGGAGAGGGACAGATACGCAGTATTTT. This translates into CSASGSGGRGTDTQYF.

This clonotype has at least ten counts. The V gene is TRBV20-1, the J gene TRBJ2-7; D gene uncertain. This CDR3 region has 12 residues. Germline-derived CDR1 and CDR2 are DFQATT and SNEGSKA (reference sequence). The V gene lost 1 base and the J gene lost 4 bases, with 8 bases spanning the gap. CDR3 DNA: TGCAGTGCTAGAGCGGTAGCTTACGAGCAGTACTTC. It yields the protein CSARAVAYEQYF.

This rearrangement joins TRBV12-3 or TRBV12-4 to TRBJ2-3; D not certain. Trimming removed 2 bases from V and 3 bases from J, with 15 bases in between. This CDR3 is 16 amino acids long. The CDR3 spells CASSLTRLMGTDTQYF. The DNA for the CDR3 is TGTGCCAGCAGTTTAACTCGTCTTATGGGGACAGATACGCAGTATTTT.

This clonotype was seen many times. The V call is TRBV6-1, the J call TRBJ2-7; D not resolved. The CDR3 runs 13 residues. Trimming shortened V by 8 bases and J by 1 base, and 12 bases separated the two germline ends. The V gene's germline CDR1 is MNHNS and CDR2 SASEGT. The CDR3 spells CASQARSSYEQYF. DNA of the CDR3: TGTGCCAGCCAGGCCAGGTCGTCCTACGAGCAGTACTTC.

This clonotype was detected many times. This sequence joins TRBV20-1 and TRBJ2-2; perhaps TRBD1 as D (5 bases). Trimming shortened V by 2 bases and J by 6 bases, and 16 bases separated the two germline ends. This CDR3 contains 15 residues. Germline V gene data show CDR1 as DFQATT and CDR2 as SNEGSKA (reference sequence). CDR3 amino acids: CSARSGHGEAGELFF. The CDR3 DNA follows: TGCAGTGCTAGATCCGGACACGGAGAAGCCGGGGAGCTGTTTTTT.

This clonotype was detected only a few times. The chain combines TRBV20-1 with TRBJ2-3; the match to TRBD2 covers 9 bases. Germline assignment: CDR1 DFQATT and CDR2 SNEGSKA (reference sequence). The trim removed 6 bases at V and 6 bases at J, leaving 10 bases unmatched. The CDR3 has 14 residues. DNA for the CDR3: TGCAGTGCAAGTAGCGGGAGTAGTACCGATACGCAGTATTTT. This encodes CSASSGSSTDTQYF.

The gene calls are TRBV7-9 and TRBJ2-3; weak D call: TRBD2 (5 bases). CDR1 and CDR2 (germline): SEHNR, FQNEAQ (reference sequence). The CDR3 is 12 amino acids. The V gene lost 6 bases and the J gene lost 4 bases, with 8 bases spanning the gap. This CDR3 is CASSRGADTQYF. The CDR3 nucleotides are TGTGCCAGCAGTCGGGGAGCAGATACGCAGTATTTT.